Here is one TCR beta chain with its context. Its antigen is not known. The source of the sample is a study of cytomegalovirus exposure and HLA in healthy donors. This table comes from immunoSEQ multiplex PCR, and its TCRdb copy is limited to in-frame clones, with some not included. The sample comprises approximately 160,000 clones, about 90% of which are singletons, and more than 2.5% rests with the top ten. V was pared by 2 bases and J by 5 bases, with 6 bases of the junction left unmatched. This CDR3 contains 15 residues. The germline CDR1 and CDR2 sequences are MNHNY and SVGAGI (reference sequence). General study findings and limits: Most TCR sequences showed up rarely, but some public TCRs showed up in many donors. A list of about 160 TCR beta chains associated with cytomegalovirus was given. CMV antigen specificity of a few CMV-associated chains was confirmed in vitro.

What was sequenced was PBMCs. The chain joins TRBV6-6 to TRBJ2-7; TRBD1 agrees at 10 bases. The TCR originated in a woman under 30 in good health and CMV-seropositive. CDR3 nucleotides: TGTGCCAGCAGTTACCGGGACAGGGGCTCTAACGAGCAGTACTTC. This translates into CASSYRDRGSNEQYF.